One sample yielded the 24 T cell receptor beta chains listed below, sequenced in a study of blood T cells in healthy people across ages. It was with a sample-barcoded 5' primer and a J-beta primer mix that a second PCR of about 6 to 12 cycles was run. One entry per CDR3 protein, called by TCRdb with MiXCR from the 5' RACE reads. The table records roughly 2 million distinct CDR3 sequences, just under 50% of them present only once. Material for sequencing was blood. The receptors were gathered from a woman in her forties in good health.

The chain employs TRBV27 and TRBJ2-3, with D unresolved. CDR3 size: 15 residues. From germline, CDR1 is MNHEY and CDR2 SMNVEV (reference sequence). Between the trimmed V and J ends, which lost 5 bases and 0 bases, there was a span of 12 bases. Written as DNA, the CDR3 is TGTGCCAGCAGTCGAGGCTCTATTAGCACAGATACGCAGTATTTT. It yields the protein CASSRGSISTDTQYF.

The chain combines TRBV5-1 with TRBJ2-7, with TRBD2 as a possible D gene (6 bases). Germline CDR1 and CDR2: SGHRS and YFSETQ. V was clipped by 0 bases and J by 3 bases, with 10 bases between them. The CDR3 extends over 14 amino acids. Written as DNA, the CDR3 is TGCGCCAGCAGCTTGGCGGAGGGGCTCTACGAGCAGTACTTC. Translated, it gives CASSLAEGLYEQYF.

This chain joins TRBV15 and TRBJ1-1; tentatively, D is TRBD1 (6 bases). V was pared by 0 bases and J by 7 bases, with 15 bases between. CDR1 LNHNV and CDR2 YYDKDF come from the germline V gene (reference sequence). This CDR3 has 15 residues. The CDR3 reads CATSRDLRGSNEAFF. In DNA form, the CDR3 reads TGTGCCACCAGCAGAGATCTCAGGGGCTCCAATGAAGCTTTCTTT. Full variable domain (outside the CDR3, taken from reference TRBV15 and TRBJ1-1): DAMVIQNPRYQVTQFGKPVTLSCSQTLNHNVMYWYQQKSSQAPKLLFHYYDKDFNNEADTPDNFQSRRPNTSFCFLDIRSPGLGDTAMYLCATSRDLRGSNEAFFGQGTRLTVV.

The V call is TRBV6-6, the J call TRBJ1-1, with 7 bases aligning to TRBD1. Looked up from germline, CDR1 is MNHNY and CDR2 is SVGAGI (reference sequence). Germline trimming cut 11 bases from V and 1 base from J; bases unmatched to any gene: 7. CDR3 length: 13 amino acids. CDR3 in DNA: TGTGCCGGGTTAGACAGGGAGAACACTGAAGCTTTCTTT. It yields the protein CAGLDRENTEAFF.

The J gene is TRBJ2-7, the V gene TRBV5-1; TRBD1 matches 10 bases. Germline V CDR1 and CDR2: SGHRS, YFSETQ. This CDR3 contains 17 residues. V shed 4 bases, J shed 6 bases, and the junction held 16 bases outside the gene matches. The CDR3, as DNA: TGCGCCAGCAGCCCTCTCTTTTCCGGGACAGGGGTGTCCGAGCAGTACTTC. Its protein is CASSPLFSGTGVSEQYF.

This clonotype was counted a few times. This chain connects TRBV12-3 or TRBV12-4 to TRBJ2-1; D perhaps matches TRBD2 (6 bases). Trimming removed 4 bases at V and 0 bases at J, with 10 bases between. This CDR3 is built from 15 residues. The CDR3 region is CASSWSGGSYNEQFF. DNA of the CDR3: TGTGCCAGCAGTTGGTCCGGGGGCTCCTACAATGAGCAGTTCTTC.

This clonotype was seen more than once but under ten times. The chain combines TRBV11-2 with TRBJ2-5, with no clear D. CDR3 size: 17 residues. Germline V gives CDR1 SGHAT, CDR2 FQNNGV. V lost 4 bases and J lost 7, with 25 bases in between. CDR3 sequence (DNA): TGTGCCAGCAGCTCAACCCCTGCTGGACCGGGTGGTTCGACCCAGTACTTC. Its translation: CASSSTPAGPGGSTQYF. Full variable domain (missing parts from reference TRBV11-2 and TRBJ2-5): EAGVAQSPRYKIIEKRQSVAFWCNPISGHATLYWYQQILGQGPKLLIQFQNNGVVDDSQLPKDRFSAERLKGVDSTLKIQPAKLEDSAVYLCASSSTPAGPGGSTQYFGPGTRLLVL.

The chain couples TRBV7-9 to TRBJ2-5; TRBD1 agrees at 7 bases. V was clipped by 5 bases and J by 1 base; unmatched bases: 10. Looked up from germline, CDR1 is SEHNR and CDR2 is FQNEAQ (reference sequence). CDR3 length equals 16 residues. CDR3 DNA: TGTGCCAGCAGCAACCCTCGACAGGGCATCCAAGAGACCCAGTACTTC. Translated, it gives CASSNPRQGIQETQYF. The complete variable domain, with remaining parts taken from reference TRBV7-9 and TRBJ2-5, reads DTGVSQNPRHKITKRGQNVTFRCDPISEHNRLYWYRQTLGQGPEFLTYFQNEAQLEKSRLLSDRFSAERPKGSFSTLEIQRTEQGDSAMYLCASSNPRQGIQETQYFGPGTRLLVL.

A few counts support this clonotype. The chain is built from TRBV4-3 and TRBJ2-1, with 13 nucleotides matching TRBD2. V dropped 2 bases and J dropped 3; count of bases not matched to a gene: 7. CDR3 size: 18 residues. Germline V lookup: CDR1 LGHNA, CDR2 YSLEER. The CDR3 region is CASSQSTSGGANYNEQFF. CDR3 bases: TGCGCCAGCAGCCAATCAACTAGCGGGGGGGCCAACTACAATGAGCAGTTCTTC.

The gene calls are TRBV9 and TRBJ2-3, with 10 bases lining up with TRBD2. V lost 4 bases and J lost 5; bases outside the gene matches: 10. Germline V lookup: CDR1 SGDLS, CDR2 YYNGEE. The CDR3 is 16 residues long. In nucleotides, the CDR3 is TGTGCCAGCAGCATCCGAAAGCGGGGGGGGAAAGATACGCAGTATTTT. Protein product: CASSIRKRGGKDTQYF.

This chain links TRBV7-6 with TRBJ2-7; D is possibly TRBD1 (6 bases). CDR3 length: 16 amino acids. Trimming removed 1 base at V and 3 bases at J, with 16 bases between. The V gene's germline CDR1 is SGHVS and CDR2 FNYEAQ. CDR3 sequence: CASSLGFSGQGYEQYF. CDR3 nucleotides: TGTGCCAGCAGCTTAGGTTTCTCGGGACAAGGCTACGAGCAGTACTTC.

The genes are TRBV6-5 and TRBJ2-2; TRBD1 is a possible D gene (6 bases). Trimming shortened V by 7 bases and J by 0 bases, and 15 bases separated the two germline ends. In germline, CDR1 is MNHEY, CDR2 SVGAGI. CDR3 length: 16 amino acids. The DNA of the CDR3 is TGTGCCAGCACAGGGGAAGGGTTGGCGAACACCGGGGAGCTGTTTTTT. Amino acid sequence: CASTGEGLANTGELFF.

The V call is TRBV27, the J call TRBJ2-4, with D maybe TRBD1 (6 bases). Gene TRBJ2-7 matches the end of the DNA better, so the J call may be wrong. The V gene's germline CDR1 is MNHEY and CDR2 SMNVEV (reference sequence). The length of the CDR3 is 13 residues. CDR3 in DNA: TGTGCCAGCAGTACAAAACAGGGATCCGAGCAGTACTTC. This encodes CASSTKQGSEQYF.

Notes on this clonotype: The junction shows a germline mismatch at one end, possibly a read error. This chain connects TRBV6-2 or TRBV6-3 to TRBJ2-3; D tentatively fits TRBD1 or TRBD2 (5 bases each). The V gene's germline CDR1 is MNHEY and CDR2 SVGEGT. This CDR3 region has 15 residues. CDR3 coding DNA: TGTGCCAGCAGTTCTCGACAGTCTAGCACAGATGCGCAGTATTTT. It encodes CASSSRQSSTDAQYF.

This clonotype showed up just a few times. The germline gene is not matched at one end of the junction; a read error may be the cause. The J gene is TRBJ1-6, the V gene TRBV4-1; maybe TRBD1 (5 bases). Germline CDR1 reads MGHRA; CDR2 reads YSYEKL. The CDR3 extends over 16 amino acids. The CDR3 DNA is TGCGCCAGCAGTCAAGGTCCCCGCGACAGTATCTCACCCCTCCACTTT. Protein: CASSQGPRDSISPLHF.

This clonotype has more than one count but fewer than ten. V is TRBV12-3 or TRBV12-4 and J is TRBJ2-3; D gene unclear. V dropped 7 bases and J dropped 6 bases, with 11 bases sitting between them. This CDR3 has 12 residues. The CDR3 loop reads CASTEIGDTQYF. The CDR3 DNA sequence: TGTGCCAGCACGGAGATCGGGGATACGCAGTATTTT.

On this clonotype itself: Compared with germline, one end of the junction differs, possibly owing to a read error. The chain joins TRBV20-1 to TRBJ2-7, with 9 bases that match TRBD2. Per germline, CDR1 DFQATT and CDR2 SNEGSKA (reference sequence). CDR3 length: 18 amino acids. CDR3 nucleotide sequence: TGCAGTGCTAGAGTGGGGGCCCTAGCGGGGTCGACCTCCTACGGGCAGTACTTC. It specifies CSARVGALAGSTSYGQYF.

The chain joins TRBV6-1 to TRBJ2-1, with D possibly being TRBD1 (6 bases). Germline loops: CDR1 MNHNS, CDR2 SASEGT. The CDR3 extends over 15 amino acids. V was pared by 3 bases and J by 1 base, with 10 bases between. Here the CDR3 DNA reads TGTGCCAGCAGTGACGGGACACTTTCCTACAATGAGCAGTTCTTC. It is translated as CASSDGTLSYNEQFF.

The genes are TRBV20-1 and TRBJ2-7, with D hard to call. CDR3 length: 12 amino acids. Trimming stripped 3 bases from V and 10 bases from J, with 16 bases between. Germline CDR1 reads DFQATT; CDR2 reads SNEGSKA (reference sequence). The CDR3 coding sequence is TGCAGTGCTAGCCGGTTACAAGAGTCCCAGTACTTC. The encoded protein is CSASRLQESQYF.

In the case of this clonotype: The conserved phenylalanine or tryptophan is not found at the CDR3 terminus, so this likely reflects a read error. This rearrangement joins TRBV20-1 to TRBJ2-7; D is uncertain. Germline-derived CDR1 and CDR2 are DFQATT and SNEGSKA (reference sequence). Trimming took 3 bases from V and 2 from J, leaving 11 bases between them. The CDR3 has 13 amino acids. CDR3 amino acids: CSASGWGTYEQYL. The CDR3 DNA sequence: TGCAGTGCTAGTGGGTGGGGTACCTACGAGCAGTACTTA.

DNA for the CDR3: TGTGCCAGCGGCAGGGACTTAGAGACCCAGTACTTC. Its translation is CASGRDLETQYF. The V call is TRBV5-5, the J call TRBJ2-4, with D possibly being TRBD2 (6 bases). The J call may be faulty, since TRBJ2-5 better matches the DNA end. The CDR3 has 12 residues. Germline loops: CDR1 SGHKS, CDR2 YYEKEE (reference sequence).

This clonotype was counted once. A junction boundary mismatches the germline segment, possibly from a read error. This chain joins TRBV5-1 and TRBJ2-1; TRBD1 might be the D (6 bases). Germline CDR1 and CDR2: SGHRS and YFSETQ. This CDR3 region has 13 residues. The CDR3 coding sequence is TGCACCAGCAGCTTGACAGGAAACAATGAGCAGTTCTTC. Translated: CTSSLTGNNEQFF.

The chain uses TRBV20-1 and TRBJ2-5; TRBD2 matches 9 bases. With V trimmed by 5 bases and J by 4 bases, 5 bases remained unmatched. The germline CDR1 and CDR2 sequences are DFQATT and SNEGSKA (reference sequence). The CDR3 runs to 13 residues. The CDR3 sequence is CSAAGGLGETQYF. CDR3 bases: TGCAGTGCTGCGGGGGGGCTTGGAGAGACCCAGTACTTC.

This clonotype was observed a handful of times. CDR3 DNA sequence: TGTGCCACCAGTGACCCACAGGGTTTCTACAATGAGCAGTTCTTC. Its translation is CATSDPQGFYNEQFF. The J gene is TRBJ2-1, the V gene TRBV24-1; weak D call: TRBD1 (6 bases). The CDR3 is made up of 15 amino acids. Trimming pared 4 bases from V and 3 bases from J, leaving 12 bases between. CDR1 and CDR2 (germline): KGHDR, SFDVKD.